By frequency in the sample, the clone carrying this T cell receptor beta chain is medium-sized (0.01 to 0.1%). This entry belongs to a study of CD8+CD57+ T cells in acquired aplastic anemia. This CDR3 is 14 amino acids long. V lost 1 base and J lost 7; bases outside the gene matches: 7. Germline CDR1 DFQATT, CDR2 SNEGSKA (reference sequence). Genomic DNA was employed as the template in profiling TCR beta VDJ and CDR3. Each CDR3 protein is one row after TCRdb ran MiXCR on the reads. The sample carries tens of thousands of distinct CDR3 sequences, around 73% recorded once. Sequenced input: sorted CD4+, CD8+, or CD8+CD57+ T cells (not recorded which) from PBMCs. This sequence was found in a human donor in good health, serving as a control. The chain has TRBV20-1 and TRBJ2-1, with 7 bases aligning to TRBD1. DNA for the CDR3: TGCAGTGCTAGAGGACAGGGAGAGTGGAATGAGCAGTTCTTC. Its translation: CSARGQGEWNEQFF.